This T cell receptor beta chain was recorded in a study of blood T cell repertoires in COVID-19. At the level of the study: Some COVID-19 samples were acute and others convalescent; all came from the United States, Italy and Spain.

TCRdb's table, derived via immunoSEQ multiplex PCR, lists solely in-frame clones and lacks some. Of some 180,000 clones listed, 75% to 90% are singletons. Sequencing was performed on peripheral blood. The receptor's source is a woman in her fifties or sixties with acute or convalescent COVID-19.

The DNA for the CDR3 is TGTGCCACCAGCAGATCCCTCCTTAGAGAGACCCAGTACTTC. It yields the protein CATSRSLLRETQYF. The chain recombines TRBV15 with TRBJ2-5; no reliable D call. This CDR3 spans 14 amino acids. Germline V gene sequence: CDR1 LNHNV, CDR2 YYDKDF (reference sequence). V lost 2 bases to trimming and J lost 4 bases, with 11 bases between them.